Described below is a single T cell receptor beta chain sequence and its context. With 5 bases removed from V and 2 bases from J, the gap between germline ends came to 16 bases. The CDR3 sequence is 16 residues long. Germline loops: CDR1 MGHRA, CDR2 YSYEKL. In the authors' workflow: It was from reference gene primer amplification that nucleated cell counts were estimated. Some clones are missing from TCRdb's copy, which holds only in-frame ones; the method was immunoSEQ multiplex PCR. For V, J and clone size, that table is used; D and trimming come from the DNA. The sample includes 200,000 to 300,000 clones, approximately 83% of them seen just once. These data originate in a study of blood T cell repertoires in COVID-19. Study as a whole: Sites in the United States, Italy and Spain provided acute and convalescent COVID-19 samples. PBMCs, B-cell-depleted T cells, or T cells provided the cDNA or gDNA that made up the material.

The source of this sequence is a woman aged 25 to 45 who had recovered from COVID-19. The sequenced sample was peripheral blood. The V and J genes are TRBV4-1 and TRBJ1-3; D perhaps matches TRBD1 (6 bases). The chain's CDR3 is CASSKTGGGTGNTIYF. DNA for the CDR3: TGCGCCAGCAGCAAGACAGGCGGGGGAACTGGAAACACCATATATTTT.